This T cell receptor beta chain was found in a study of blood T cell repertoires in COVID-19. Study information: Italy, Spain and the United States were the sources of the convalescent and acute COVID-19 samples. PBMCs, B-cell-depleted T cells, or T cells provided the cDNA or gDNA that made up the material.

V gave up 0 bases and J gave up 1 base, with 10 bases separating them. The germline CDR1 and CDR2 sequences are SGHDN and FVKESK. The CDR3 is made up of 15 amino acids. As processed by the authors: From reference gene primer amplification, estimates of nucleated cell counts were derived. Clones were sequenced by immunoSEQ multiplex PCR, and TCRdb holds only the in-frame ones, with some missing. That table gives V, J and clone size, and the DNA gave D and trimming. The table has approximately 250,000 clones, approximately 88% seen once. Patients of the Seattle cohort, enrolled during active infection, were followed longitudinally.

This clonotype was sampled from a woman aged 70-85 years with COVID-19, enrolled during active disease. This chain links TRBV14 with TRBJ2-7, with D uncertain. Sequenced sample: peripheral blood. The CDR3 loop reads CASSQEPSGSYEQYF. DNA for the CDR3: TGTGCCAGCAGCCAAGAACCTTCCGGGTCCTACGAGCAGTACTTC.